The rows below give T cell receptor beta chains drawn from one sample of a study of blood T cells in healthy people across ages. TCRdb re-derived calls from the 5' RACE reads in MiXCR, one entry per CDR3 protein. The data show roughly 930,000 distinct CDR3 sequences, around 49% seen once. Sequenced: blood. The receptors originated from a man aged 30 to 45 in good health. Both conserved end residues are part of each CDR3. A D gene is named only where the DNA matches it firmly. Clone size is shown for a subset of rows, as once, few, many or a class of expanded clone.

>TRBJ2-1|NA|once|TRBV5-1
CASSLQESSYNEQFF
TGCGCCAGCAGCTTACAAGAGAGCTCCTACAATGAGCAGTTCTTC
>TRBJ2-5|TRBD2|few|TRBV20-1
CSAQRLAGGGETQYF
TGCAGTGCCCAGAGGTTAGCGGGGGGAGGAGAGACCCAGTACTTC
>TRBJ2-3|NA|many|TRBV5-1
CASSLGGSSTDTQYF
TGCGCCAGCAGCCTGGGCGGCAGCAGCACAGATACGCAGTATTTT
>TRBJ1-5|NA|NA|TRBV6-1
CASRTASNQPQHF
TGTGCCAGCAGAACAGCAAGCAATCAGCCCCAGCATTTT
>TRBJ2-4|NA|NA|TRBV20-1
CSARAGGGNIQYF
TGCAGTGCTAGAGCCGGGGGAGGAAACATTCAGTACTTC
>TRBJ2-3|TRBD2|few|TRBV7-2
CASSATTSGGLNTDTQYF
TGTGCTAGCAGCGCCACTACTAGCGGGGGGCTTAACACAGATACGCAGTATTTT
>TRBJ2-7|NA|NA|TRBV6-2/TRBV6-3
CARPTGESSYEQYF
TGTGCCAGACCCACTGGGGAGAGCTCCTACGAGCAGTACTTC
>TRBJ2-3|NA|NA|TRBV5-6
CASSKGGVLLDPTDTQYF
TGTGCCAGCAGCAAGGGGGGGGTCCTACTAGATCCCACAGATACGCAGTATTTT
>TRBJ1-4|NA|NA|TRBV12-3/TRBV12-4
CASSPTPAGVYEKLFF
TGTGCCAGCAGCCCTACCCCCGCAGGGGTATACGAAAAACTGTTTTTT
>TRBJ2-1|TRBD1|NA|TRBV6-6
CASSNLNRGNEQFF
TGTGCCAGCAGTAACTTAAACAGGGGTAATGAGCAGTTCTTC
>TRBJ1-5|TRBD1|NA|TRBV3-1
CASSQRQGGQPQHF
TGTGCCAGCAGCCAAAGACAGGGCGGCCAGCCCCAGCATTTT
>TRBJ2-5|TRBD2|many|TRBV28
CASSLWGGTKQETQYF
TGTGCCAGCAGTTTATGGGGTGGGACTAAACAAGAGACCCAGTACTTC
>TRBJ2-4|NA|NA|TRBV6-2/TRBV6-3
CASSFDSLAKNIQYF
TGTGCCAGCAGTTTCGACAGTCTAGCCAAAAACATTCAGTACTTC
>TRBJ2-1|NA|NA|TRBV3-1
CASSLRRGSSYNEQFF
TGTGCCAGCAGCCTCCGACGGGGTAGCTCCTACAATGAGCAGTTCTTC
>TRBJ2-3|TRBD2|NA|TRBV12-3/TRBV12-4
CASSLRRAGADTQYF
TGTGCCAGCAGTTTAAGACGAGCGGGGGCAGATACGCAGTATTTT
>TRBJ2-7|TRBD1|many|TRBV27
CASSLSSWGRGYEQYF
TGTGCCAGCAGTTTATCGTCTTGGGGCAGGGGGTACGAGCAGTACTTC
>TRBJ2-1|TRBD1|few|TRBV3-1
CASSQGQGAVNNEQFF
TGTGCCAGCAGCCAAGGACAGGGGGCGGTTAACAATGAGCAGTTCTTC
>TRBJ1-2|TRBD1|NA|TRBV5-8
CASSPGQLHNYGYTF
TGTGCCAGCAGCCCGGGACAGCTTCATAACTATGGCTACACCTTC
>TRBJ2-1|TRBD1|NA|TRBV12-3/TRBV12-4
CASSITGDPHEQFF
TGTGCCAGCAGTATCACAGGGGATCCCCATGAGCAGTTCTTC
>TRBJ2-1|TRBD2|NA|TRBV20-1
CSSYGGAISSEQFF
TGCAGTAGCTACGGGGGGGCCATTTCGAGTGAGCAGTTCTTC
>TRBJ2-1|TRBD2|NA|TRBV5-1
CASTLGLAGATNEQFF
TGCGCCAGCACCCTGGGACTAGCGGGAGCGACCAATGAGCAGTTCTTC
>TRBJ2-3|NA|NA|TRBV7-2
CASSLDWTLPHTQYF
TGTGCCAGCAGCTTAGATTGGACTCTGCCCCATACGCAGTATTTT
>TRBJ2-7|NA|NA|TRBV7-9
CASSLDGSQIHEQYF
TGTGCCAGCAGCTTAGATGGGTCCCAGATCCACGAGCAGTACTTC
>TRBJ2-3|NA|NA|TRBV7-9
CASSAHMTQYF
TGTGCCAGCAGCGCACATATGACGCAGTATTTT
>TRBJ2-1|NA|few|TRBV27
CASSLFEGAYNEQFF
TGTGCCAGCAGTTTATTTGAGGGAGCCTACAATGAGCAGTTCTTC
>TRBJ2-7|NA|few|TRBV7-9
CASSLMQGSYEQYF
TGTGCCAGCAGCTTAATGCAGGGGTCCTACGAGCAGTACTTC
>TRBJ1-1|NA|NA|TRBV5-1
CASSGPSQGGAFF
TGCGCCAGCAGCGGACCGAGCCAGGGTGGGGCTTTCTTT
>TRBJ2-5|TRBD1|few|TRBV12-3/TRBV12-4
CASSLRQGIQETQYF
TGTGCCAGCAGTTTACGACAGGGGATCCAAGAGACCCAGTACTTC
>TRBJ2-5|NA|NA|TRBV20-1
CSAQDSQETQYF
TGCAGTGCCCAGGACAGCCAAGAGACCCAGTACTTC
>TRBJ1-2|NA|NA|TRBV20-1
CSAVHRPHGYTF
TGCAGTGCTGTTCATAGGCCCCATGGCTACACCTTC
>TRBJ1-4|NA|NA|TRBV7-9
CASSSVDRGEKLFF
TGTGCCAGCAGCTCAGTAGACAGAGGGGAAAAACTGTTTTTT
>TRBJ2-5|TRBD2|many|TRBV4-1
CASSQDTSGGGETQYF
TGCGCCAGCAGCCAAGATACTAGCGGGGGTGGGGAGACCCAGTACTTC
>TRBJ2-7|NA|NA|TRBV12-3/TRBV12-4
CASSFEGSAREEQYF
TGTGCCAGCAGTTTTGAGGGCAGCGCCCGGGAAGAGCAGTACTTC
>TRBJ2-1|NA|NA|TRBV28
CASSPPVWDEQFF
TGTGCCAGCAGTCCACCAGTTTGGGATGAGCAGTTCTTC
>TRBJ2-1|NA|NA|TRBV28
CASSPGVAEGEQFF
TGTGCCAGCAGTCCCGGGGTCGCAGAGGGTGAGCAGTTCTTC
>TRBJ1-1|NA|NA|TRBV20-1
CSARGAGMMNTEAFF
TGCAGTGCTAGAGGGGCAGGAATGATGAACACTGAAGCTTTCTTT
>TRBJ2-7|NA|many|TRBV7-3
CASSPNRDSYEQYF
TGTGCCAGCAGCCCAAACAGGGACTCCTACGAGCAGTACTTC
>TRBJ1-2|NA|NA|TRBV12-5
CASGPGPGGYTF
TGTGCTAGTGGTCCTGGACCCGGGGGCTACACCTTC
>TRBJ1-6|NA|few|TRBV9
CASSDGTESPLHF
TGTGCCAGCAGCGACGGGACCGAGTCACCCCTCCACTTT
>TRBJ1-2|NA|NA|TRBV28
CASSLSWGARGYTF
TGTGCCAGCAGTTTATCGTGGGGGGCGCGTGGCTACACCTTC
>TRBJ2-7|TRBD2|once|TRBV6-2/TRBV6-3
CASSGLAVSYEQYF
TGTGCCAGCAGTGGACTAGCGGTTTCCTACGAGCAGTACTTC
>TRBJ2-3|NA|few|TRBV4-1
CASSQGPPAISTDTQYF
TGCGCCAGCAGCCAAGGCCCGCCAGCGATTAGCACAGATACGCAGTATTTT
>TRBJ2-2|NA|NA|TRBV5-1
CASSPESPGELFF
TGCGCCAGCAGCCCCGAATCCCCCGGGGAGCTGTTTTTT
>TRBJ2-7|TRBD2|few|TRBV10-3
CATAPVAGNTYEQYF
TGTGCCACCGCTCCTGTAGCGGGGAACACCTACGAGCAGTACTTC
>TRBJ2-7|TRBD1|NA|TRBV6-1
CAVNRGSYEQYF
TGTGCCGTTAACAGGGGATCCTACGAGCAGTACTTC
>TRBJ1-3|TRBD1|NA|TRBV12-3/TRBV12-4
CASSIRTGAGNTIYF
TGTGCCAGCAGTATTAGGACAGGGGCCGGAAACACCATATATTTT
>TRBJ2-1|NA|NA|TRBV2
CASRPDRSGGTGQFF
TGTGCCAGCAGACCCGACAGGTCGGGGGGAACCGGGCAGTTCTTC
>TRBJ1-5|TRBD1|NA|TRBV20-1
CSAIDRGRNQPQHF
TGCAGTGCTATCGACAGGGGACGCAATCAGCCCCAGCATTTT
>TRBJ1-1|NA|NA|TRBV5-1
CASSLGHSPGTEAFF
TGCGCCAGCAGCTTGGGTCACAGCCCGGGTACTGAAGCTTTCTTT
>TRBJ1-5|TRBD1|NA|TRBV6-2/TRBV6-3
CASSDDRVRNNQPQHF
TGTGCCAGCAGTGACGACAGGGTCAGAAACAATCAGCCCCAGCATTTT
>TRBJ1-5|NA|once|TRBV6-2/TRBV6-3
CASSSRPTLDQPLHF
TGTGCCAGCAGCTCGCGCCCGACCCTAGATCAGCCCCTGCATTTT
>TRBJ2-7|NA|NA|TRBV27
CASSLIGGAASCEQYF
TGTGCCAGCAGTTTAATTGGGGGGGCCGCTTCCTGCGAGCAGTACTTC
>TRBJ2-7|TRBD1|NA|TRBV7-3
CASSPKDRLRYEQYF
TGTGCCAGCAGCCCAAAGGACAGGCTACGCTACGAGCAGTACTTC